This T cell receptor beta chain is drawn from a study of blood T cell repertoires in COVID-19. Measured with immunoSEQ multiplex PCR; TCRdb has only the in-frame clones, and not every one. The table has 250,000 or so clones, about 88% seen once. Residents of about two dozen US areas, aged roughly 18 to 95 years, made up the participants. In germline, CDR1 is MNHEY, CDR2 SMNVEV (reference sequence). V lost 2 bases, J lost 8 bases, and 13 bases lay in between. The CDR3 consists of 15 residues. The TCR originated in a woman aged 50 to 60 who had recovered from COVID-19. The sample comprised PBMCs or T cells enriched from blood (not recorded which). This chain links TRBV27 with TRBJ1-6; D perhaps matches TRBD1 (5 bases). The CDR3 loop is CASSLEWTSHSPLHF. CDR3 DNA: TGTGCCAGCAGTTTAGAGTGGACAAGCCATTCACCCCTCCACTTT.